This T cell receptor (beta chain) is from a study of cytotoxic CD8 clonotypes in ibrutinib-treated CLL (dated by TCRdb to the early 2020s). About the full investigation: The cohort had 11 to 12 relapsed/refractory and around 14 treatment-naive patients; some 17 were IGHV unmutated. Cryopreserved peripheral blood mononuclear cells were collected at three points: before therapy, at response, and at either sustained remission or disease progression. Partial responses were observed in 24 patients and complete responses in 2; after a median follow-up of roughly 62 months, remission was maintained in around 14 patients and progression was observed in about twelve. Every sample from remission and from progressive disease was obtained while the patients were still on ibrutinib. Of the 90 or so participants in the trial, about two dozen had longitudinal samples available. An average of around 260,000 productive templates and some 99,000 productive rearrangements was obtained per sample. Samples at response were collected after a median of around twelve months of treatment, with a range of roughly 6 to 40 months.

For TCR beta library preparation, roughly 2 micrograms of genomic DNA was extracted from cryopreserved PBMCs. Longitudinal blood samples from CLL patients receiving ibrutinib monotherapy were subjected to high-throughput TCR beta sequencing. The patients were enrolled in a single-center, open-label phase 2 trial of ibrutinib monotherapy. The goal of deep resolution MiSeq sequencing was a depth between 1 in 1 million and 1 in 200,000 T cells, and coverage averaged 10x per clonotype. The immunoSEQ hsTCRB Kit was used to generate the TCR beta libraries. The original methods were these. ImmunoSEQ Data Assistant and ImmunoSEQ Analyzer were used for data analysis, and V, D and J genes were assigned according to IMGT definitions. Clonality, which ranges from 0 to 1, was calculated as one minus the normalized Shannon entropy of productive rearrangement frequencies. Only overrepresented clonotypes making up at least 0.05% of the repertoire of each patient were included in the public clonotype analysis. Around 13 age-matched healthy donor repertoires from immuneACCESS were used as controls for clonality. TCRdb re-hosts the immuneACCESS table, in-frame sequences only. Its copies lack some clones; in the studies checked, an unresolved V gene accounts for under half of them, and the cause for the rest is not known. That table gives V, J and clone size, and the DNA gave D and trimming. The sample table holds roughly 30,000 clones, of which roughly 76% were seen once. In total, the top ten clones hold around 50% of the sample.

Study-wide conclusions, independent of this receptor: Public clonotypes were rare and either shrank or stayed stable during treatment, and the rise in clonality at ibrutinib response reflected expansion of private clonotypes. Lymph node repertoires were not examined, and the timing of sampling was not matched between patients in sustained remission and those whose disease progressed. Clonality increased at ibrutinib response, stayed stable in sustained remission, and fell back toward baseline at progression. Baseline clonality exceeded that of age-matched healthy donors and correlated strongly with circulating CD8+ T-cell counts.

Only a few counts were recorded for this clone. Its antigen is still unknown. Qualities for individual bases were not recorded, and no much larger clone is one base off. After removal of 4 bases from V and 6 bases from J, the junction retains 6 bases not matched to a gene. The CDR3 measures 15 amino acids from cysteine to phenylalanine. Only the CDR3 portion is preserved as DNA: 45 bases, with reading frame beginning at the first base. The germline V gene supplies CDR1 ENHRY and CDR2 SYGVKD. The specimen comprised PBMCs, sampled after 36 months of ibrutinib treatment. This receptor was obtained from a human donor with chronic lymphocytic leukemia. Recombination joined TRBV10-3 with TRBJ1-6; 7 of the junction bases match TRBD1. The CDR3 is CAISGSDRFNSPLHF. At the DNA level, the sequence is TGTGCCATCAGTGGTTCGGACAGGTTTAATTCACCCCTCCACTTT.